Each of the 8 T cell receptor beta chains below was sequenced from the same sample in a study of blood T cell repertoires in COVID-19. Assay used: immunoSEQ multiplex PCR; TCRdb lists only in-frame clones, some missing. The sample holds more than 70,000 clones, approximately 86% seen once. Sequences were obtained from peripheral blood. The receptor set was obtained from a man between 60 and 75 years old with acute or convalescent COVID-19.

V gene TRBV11-2 combines with J gene TRBJ1-1; D unclear. The V end lost 0 bases, the J end lost 8 bases, and 10 bases lay between the germline ends. Germline V gene data show CDR1 as SGHAT and CDR2 as FQNNGV. The CDR3 length is 13 residues. The CDR3 DNA follows: TGTGCCAGCAGCTTAGATAGACTTGCCGAAGCTTTCTTT. Translating gives CASSLDRLAEAFF.

The chain's CDR3 is CASSPAGATSGNTIYF. The CDR3 coding sequence is TGTGCCAGCAGCCCAGCGGGGGCCACCTCTGGAAACACCATATATTTT. The V gene is TRBV7-2, the J gene TRBJ1-3; possibly TRBD1 for D (6 bases). The CDR3 sequence is 16 residues long. Germline values: CDR1 SGHTA, CDR2 FQGNSA. V was shortened by 5 bases and J by 0 bases, with 14 bases between the two germline ends.

This sequence joins TRBV5-1 and TRBJ1-1, with 7 bases aligning to TRBD1. The junction had 4 bases not matched to a gene; V was cut back by 2 bases and J by 0 bases. The germline V gene has CDR1 SGHRS and CDR2 YFSETQ. The CDR3 loop spans 15 amino acids. The CDR3 loop is CASSLGQAMNTEAFF. Here the CDR3 DNA reads TGCGCCAGCAGCTTAGGACAGGCGATGAACACTGAAGCTTTCTTT.

The V call is TRBV9, the J call TRBJ2-7; D not certain. Germline V gives CDR1 SGDLS, CDR2 YYNGEE. The CDR3 is 13 residues long. V lost 0 bases and J lost 7, with 11 bases in between. CDR3 bases: TGTGCCAGCAGCGTAGTGGGCTTAGGAGAGCAGTACTTC. This translates into CASSVVGLGEQYF. Filled out from reference TRBV9 and TRBJ2-7, the complete variable domain reads DSGVTQTPKHLITATGQRVTLRCSPRSGDLSVYWYQQSLDQGLQFLIQYYNGEERAKGNILERFSAQQFPDLHSELNLSSLELGDSALYFCASSVVGLGEQYFGPGTRLTVT.

The V and J genes are TRBV6-6 and TRBJ1-2; D ambiguous. The CDR3 spans 14 residues. Germline lookup yields CDR1 MNHNY and CDR2 SVGAGI (reference sequence). Trimming pared 8 bases from V and 2 bases from J, leaving 15 bases between. The CDR3 DNA reads TGTGCCAGCCGCGAAGTTGGAGGAAACTATGGCTACACCTTC. Translating gives CASREVGGNYGYTF.

The sample holds one count of this clone. The V call is TRBV19, the J call TRBJ1-2; no firm D call. The V gene's germline CDR1 is LNHDA and CDR2 SQIVND (reference sequence). V was clipped by 6 bases and J by 2 bases, with 13 bases between them. The CDR3 contains 14 residues. The CDR3 DNA follows: TGTGCCAGTAGCCCCGGAGGGCCCAACTATGGCTACACCTTC. Its protein product is CASSPGGPNYGYTF.

The rearrangement links TRBV9 to TRBJ2-5, with 13 bases matching TRBD2. V was clipped by 8 bases and J by 1 base; unmatched bases: 5. The CDR3 covers 15 residues. Germline V gene sequence: CDR1 SGDLS, CDR2 YYNGEE. Here the CDR3 reads CASGTSGISQETQYF. The CDR3 DNA reads TGTGCCAGTGGGACTAGCGGGATTAGCCAAGAGACCCAGTACTTC.

The chain has TRBV19 and TRBJ2-7, with 10 bases that match TRBD2. CDR3 length: 15 residues. The V segment lost 3 bases and the J segment 7 bases; nucleotides outside the gene matches: 9. The germline CDR1 and CDR2 sequences are LNHDA and SQIVND (reference sequence). The chain's CDR3 is CASSITGTSVREQYF. Here the CDR3 DNA reads TGTGCCAGTAGTATTACCGGGACTAGCGTCCGTGAGCAGTACTTC.